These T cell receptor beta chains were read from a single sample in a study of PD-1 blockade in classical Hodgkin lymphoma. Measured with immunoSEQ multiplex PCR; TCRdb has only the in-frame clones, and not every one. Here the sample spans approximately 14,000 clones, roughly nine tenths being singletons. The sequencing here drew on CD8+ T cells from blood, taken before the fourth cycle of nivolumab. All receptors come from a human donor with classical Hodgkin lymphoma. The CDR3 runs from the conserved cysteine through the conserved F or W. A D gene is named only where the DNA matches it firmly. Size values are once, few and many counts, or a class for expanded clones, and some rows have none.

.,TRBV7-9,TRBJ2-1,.,TGTGCCAGCAGCTTACTGAGCGCGGGTGACTCAGACAATGAGCAGTTCTTC,CASSLLSAGDSDNEQFF
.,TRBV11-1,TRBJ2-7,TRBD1,TGTGCCAGCAGCTGGACTTTCGGACAGGGATCCTACGAGCAGTACTTC,CASSWTFGQGSYEQYF
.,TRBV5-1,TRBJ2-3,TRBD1,TGCGCCAGCACCGACAGGGGGTTGACAGATACGCAGTATTTT,CASTDRGLTDTQYF
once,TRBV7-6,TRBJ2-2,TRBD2,TGTGCCAGCAGCTTAGTTCGGGGGGAGAACACCGGGGAGCTGTTTTTT,CASSLVRGENTGELFF
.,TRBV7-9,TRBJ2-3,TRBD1,TGTGCCAGTGTTCAGGGGGCAGATACGCAGTATTTT,CASVQGADTQYF
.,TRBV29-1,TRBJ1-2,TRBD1,TGCAGCGGACAGGGAGCGGATGGCTACACCTTC,CSGQGADGYTF
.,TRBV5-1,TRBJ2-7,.,TGCGCCAGCAGCTTGGGCGGCTCAAATCAGCAGTACTTC,CASSLGGSNQQYF
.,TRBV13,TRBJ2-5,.,TGTGCCAGCAGCTTTGATAGGGAAGAGACCCAGTACTTC,CASSFDREETQYF
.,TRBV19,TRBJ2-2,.,TGTGCCAGTAGCCAATCCGGGGAGCTGTTTTTT,CASSQSGELFF
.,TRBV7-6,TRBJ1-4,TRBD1,TGTGCCAGCAGTCGTGAGATATGGGACAGGGGATACGAAAAACTGTTTTTT,CASSREIWDRGYEKLFF
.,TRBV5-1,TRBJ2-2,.,TGCGCCAGCAGCTTGAAACAGACCGGGGAGCTGTTTTTT,CASSLKQTGELFF
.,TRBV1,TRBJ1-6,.,TGCACCAGCAGCCATGCCGAGGGGAGTTTGTATTCACCCCTCCACTTT,CTSSHAEGSLYSPLHF
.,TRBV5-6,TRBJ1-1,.,TGTGCCAGCAGCTTGGGACCAAGCCCGAACACTGAAGCTTTCTTT,CASSLGPSPNTEAFF
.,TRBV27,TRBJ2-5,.,TGTGCCAGCAGTTTATTGGGGTCCGTTGGAGAGACCCAGTACTTC,CASSLLGSVGETQYF
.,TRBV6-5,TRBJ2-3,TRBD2,TGTGCCAGCAGACCTCTAGCGGGGGGAGTAGATACGCAGTATTTT,CASRPLAGGVDTQYF
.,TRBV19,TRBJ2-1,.,TGTGCCAGTGGTCTTGGGGCAAGCTCCTACAATGAGCAGTTCTTC,CASGLGASSYNEQFF
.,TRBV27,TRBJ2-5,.,TGTGCCAGCAGTATCAGGGGTAGGGAGACCCAGTACTTC,CASSIRGRETQYF
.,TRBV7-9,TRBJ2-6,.,TGTGCCAGCAGCTTTCGCGGGACTGGGGCCAACGTCCTGACTTTC,CASSFRGTGANVLTF
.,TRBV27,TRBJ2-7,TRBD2,TGTGCCAGCAGTTCCAGGCGGGAGAAGGGTTCCTACGAGCAGTACTTC,CASSSRREKGSYEQYF
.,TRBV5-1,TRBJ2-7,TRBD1,TGCGCCAGCAGCCCAGCCGGGACAGGGGAGTACGAGCAGTACTTC,CASSPAGTGEYEQYF
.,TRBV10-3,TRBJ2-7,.,TGTGCCATCAGTTCTCACAACACCTACGAGCAGTACTTC,CAISSHNTYEQYF
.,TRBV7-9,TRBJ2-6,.,TGTGCCAGCACCTCAGTGGTGGACAGCCTAATCTCTGGGGCCAACGTCCTGACTTTC,CASTSVVDSLISGANVLTF
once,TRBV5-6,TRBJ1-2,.,TGTGCCAGCAGCCTTAAGAACCCCAGGTGGGGAACCTATGGCTACACCTTC,CASSLKNPRWGTYGYTF
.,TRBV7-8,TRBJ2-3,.,TGTGCCAGCAGCCCGAAGACAGATACGCAGTATTTT,CASSPKTDTQYF
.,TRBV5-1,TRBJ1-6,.,TGCGCCAGCAGCTTGACGGGCGCCGATAATTCACCCCTCCACTTT,CASSLTGADNSPLHF
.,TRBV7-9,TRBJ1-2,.,TGTGCCACCCGGGACTCACACCCTTCCAATAGTGGCTACACCTTC,CATRDSHPSNSGYTF
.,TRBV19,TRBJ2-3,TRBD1,TGTGCCAGTAGGATCCGGGACAGCCGCACAGATACGCAGTATTTT,CASRIRDSRTDTQYF
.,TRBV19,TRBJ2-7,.,TGTGCCAGTAGTATAGTGGGCAGGTCCTACGAGCAGTACTTC,CASSIVGRSYEQYF
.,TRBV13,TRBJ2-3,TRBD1,TGTGCCAGCAGCCCAACAGGGGAAAGCACAGATACGCAGTATTTT,CASSPTGESTDTQYF
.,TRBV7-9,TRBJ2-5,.,TGTGCCAGCAGCTTAGCGGTGGGGGTTAACGGGGAGCAGTACTTC,CASSLAVGVNGEQYF
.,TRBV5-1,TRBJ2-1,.,TGCGCCAGCAGCTTTGAGGGGGACTCCTACAATGAGCAGTTCTTC,CASSFEGDSYNEQFF
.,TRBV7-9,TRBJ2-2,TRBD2,TGTGCCAGCAGCCCCCCCGGACTAGCGGAATACACCGGGGAGCTGTTTTTT,CASSPPGLAEYTGELFF
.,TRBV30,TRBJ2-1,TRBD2,TGTGCCTGGAAAGCTAGCGGGAGATACAATGAGCAGTTCTTC,CAWKASGRYNEQFF
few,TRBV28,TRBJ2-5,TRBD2,TGTGCCAGCAGTCCGCCATCACTAGCGGGAGTGGAGACCCAGTACTTC,CASSPPSLAGVETQYF
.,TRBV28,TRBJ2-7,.,TGTGCCAGCAGTCCCCGCGCTAGCTACGAGCAGTACTTC,CASSPRASYEQYF
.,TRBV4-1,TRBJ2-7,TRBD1,TGCGCCAGCAGCCAAAGGGCCGGGACAGGGAGGTACGAGCAGTACTTC,CASSQRAGTGRYEQYF
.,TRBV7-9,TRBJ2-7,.,TGTGCCAGCAGCTCGGACACCGAACCGTCCACCTACTACGAGCAGTACTTC,CASSSDTEPSTYYEQYF
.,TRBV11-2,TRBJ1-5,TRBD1,TGTGCCAGCAGCATGACAGGGGCCTATCAGCCCCAGCATTTT,CASSMTGAYQPQHF
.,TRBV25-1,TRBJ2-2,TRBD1,TGTGCCAGCAGTGACCGGGACAGGGGGCTGGGCACCGGGGAGCTGTTTTTT,CASSDRDRGLGTGELFF
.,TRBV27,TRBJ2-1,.,TGTGCCAGCAGTTTAAGGGATAAGTACTACAATGAGCAGTTCTTC,CASSLRDKYYNEQFF
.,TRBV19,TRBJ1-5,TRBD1,TGTGCCAGTACTGACAGGGGGCCTTTTCAGCCCCAGCATTTT,CASTDRGPFQPQHF
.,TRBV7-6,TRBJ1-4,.,TGTGCCAGCAGCCCAAGGAAACGGGACCCAGATGAAAAACTGTTTTTT,CASSPRKRDPDEKLFF
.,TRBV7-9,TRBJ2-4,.,TGTGCCAGCAGCCCCCGGGACATACTAGCCAAAAACATTCAGTACTTC,CASSPRDILAKNIQYF
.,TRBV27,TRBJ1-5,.,TGTGCCAGCAGTTTTGGGGGAGTAAATCAGCCCCAGCATTTT,CASSFGGVNQPQHF
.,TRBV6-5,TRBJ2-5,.,TGTGCCAGCAGCCCTACAGGGACCCCCGGCGAGACCCAGTACTTC,CASSPTGTPGETQYF
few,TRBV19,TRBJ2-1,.,TGTGCCACTAGCGCTGACTACAATGAGCAGTTCTTC,CATSADYNEQFF
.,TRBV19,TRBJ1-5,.,TGTGCCAGTAGTATAGATCTCGCGTGGCAGCCCCAGCATTTT,CASSIDLAWQPQHF
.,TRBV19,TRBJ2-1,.,TGTGCCAGTAGTATAGATGGAGGCAATGAGCAGTTCTTC,CASSIDGGNEQFF
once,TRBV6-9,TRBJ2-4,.,TGTGCCAGCAGCCGGGGGTCCAGCTTC,CASSRGSSF
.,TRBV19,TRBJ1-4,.,TGTGCCAGTAGTGCCGACAGACTGCATGAAAAACTGTTTTTT,CASSADRLHEKLFF
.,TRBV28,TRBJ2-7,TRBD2,TGTGCCAGCAGTTTCGCTAGCGGGAACGACGAGCAGTACTTC,CASSFASGNDEQYF